This TCR beta chain stems from a study of response to subunit inactivated influenza vaccine (dated by TCRdb to 2017 to 2018). Regarding the study in general: Deep quantitative profiling of the T cell receptor repertoire was used in the study to follow responses to a trivalent subunit inactivated influenza vaccine. The study at large found these results: According to the authors, only a limited number of new T cells may be recruited by each seasonal influenza vaccination.

A word on this clonotype: Its antigen remains undetermined. The record has no base qualities; no much larger clone is one base away.

Libraries came from RT-PCR. Sequencing instrument: Illumina HiSeq 2500. TCRdb reran the public reads through fastp at Q25 and MiXCR, keeping productive beta chains. Entries that share a CDR3 protein sequence are merged under the most common genes and DNA. Counted in this sample were roughly 700,000 distinct CDR3 sequences; around 16% of them appeared once. The top ten clones comprise roughly 11% of the sample. This sequence originates from a man aged 45-65 years who received an inactivated influenza vaccine. Donor details come from another sample of the same person, matched by shared clones. Sequencing was performed on PBMCs from blood, taken 11 to 12 days after vaccination.

CDR3 reads: CASSIRGRGQETQYF. The sequenced DNA: TGTGCCAGTAGTATCAGGGGACGGGGTCAAGAGACCCAGTACTTC. The sequence joins TRBV19 to TRBJ2-5; a tentative D match to TRBD1 spans 6 bases. Sequences LNHDA (CDR1) and SQIVND (CDR2) are obtained from the germline V gene (reference sequence). Cut back by 3 bases and 2 bases, the V and J ends lie 13 bases apart. The CDR3 spans 15 residues, from the cysteine through the phenylalanine. The DNA shown is the 45-base CDR3, in frame from base 1.